What follows are 9 T cell receptor beta chains derived from one specimen sequenced in a study of post-analysis software for immune sequencing data. Study results and limitations: The study found TRBV5-6, TRBV5-1 and TRBV20-1 among 4 or 5 TRBV segments more frequent in patients than controls.

These receptors are not linked to any known antigen. Each TCR beta cDNA library carried unique molecular identifiers. In TCRdb, the PCR reads were re-called with MiXCR into one record per CDR3 protein. The data hold hundreds of thousands of distinct CDR3 sequences, with roughly 50% observed a single time. The sequencing input was blood. These receptor sequences come from a girl aged 10 to 17 with multiple sclerosis.

The CDR3 DNA is TGTGCCAGCAGCCAAGAATGGACTAGTGGGTACGAGCAGTACTTC. Its protein is CASSQEWTSGYEQYF. J is TRBJ2-4 and V is TRBV4-2, with 7 bases lining up with TRBD2. TRBJ2-7 matches the DNA end more closely, so the J call is doubtful. This CDR3 is 15 amino acids long. Germline V gene data show CDR1 as LGHNA and CDR2 as YNFKEQ.

This chain links TRBV4-1 with TRBJ1-1; unclear D gene. V was pared by 4 bases and J by 1 base, with 13 bases between. The CDR3 is 15 residues long. Germline V gene data show CDR1 as MGHRA and CDR2 as YSYEKL. The CDR3 protein is CASSPSYGRNTEAFF. In DNA form, the CDR3 reads TGCGCCAGCAGCCCTTCGTACGGACGGAACACTGAAGCTTTCTTT.

In this sample, this clonotype turned up once. The V and J genes are TRBV6-1 and TRBJ2-3; 8 bases agree with TRBD2. Germline lookup yields CDR1 MNHNS and CDR2 SASEGT. V lost 8 bases and J lost 2; bases outside the gene matches: 15. The CDR3 spans 17 residues. CDR3 DNA sequence: TGTGCCAGCTGCCCACGTGGGAGCGGGGGCCCCACAGATACGCAGTATTTT. Amino acids: CASCPRGSGGPTDTQYF.

This clonotype was seen once. The V gene is TRBV20-1, the J gene TRBJ2-1; tentative D call: TRBD1 (6 bases). V lost 5 bases, J lost 0 bases, and 8 bases lay in between. Looked up from germline, CDR1 is DFQATT and CDR2 is SNEGSKA (reference sequence). The CDR3 covers 13 residues. The CDR3 DNA is TGCAGTGCTCGACAGGTCTCCTACAATGAGCAGTTCTTC. It is translated as CSARQVSYNEQFF.

This clonotype was detected once. The rearrangement joins TRBV5-1 to TRBJ1-1; no firm D call. There are 16 residues in the CDR3. Germline V gene lookup returns CDR1 SGHRS and CDR2 YFSETQ. V lost 0 bases, J lost 4 bases, and 16 bases lay in between. The CDR3 reads CASSLAPDATGTEAFF. The CDR3 DNA follows: TGCGCCAGCAGCTTGGCTCCAGATGCGACGGGCACTGAAGCTTTCTTT.

J is TRBJ1-2 and V is TRBV10-3, with 9 bases identical to TRBD1. The CDR3 is 17 amino acids. Germline values: CDR1 ENHRY, CDR2 SYGVKD. The ends lost 6 bases at V and 5 bases at J; junction bases unmatched: 16. CDR3 in DNA: TGTGCCATCAGCTCACCCGCGACAGGGGGGGTCCTGTATGGCTACACCTTC. It yields the protein CAISSPATGGVLYGYTF.

The rearrangement links TRBV6-5 to TRBJ2-3, with D perhaps matching TRBD1 (6 bases). This CDR3 is 14 amino acids long. CDR1 is MNHEY and CDR2 is SVGAGI in the germline V gene. The V and J ends lost 0 bases and 11 bases respectively, with 15 bases between them. This CDR3 reads CASSYSMDRSEQYF. In DNA, the CDR3 is TGTGCCAGCAGTTACTCGATGGACAGAAGCGAGCAGTATTTT.

The sample holds a few counts of this clonotype. This chain links TRBV7-9 with TRBJ1-2, with 7 bases that match TRBD1. The trim removed 1 base at V and 5 bases at J, leaving 4 bases unmatched. The germline CDR1 and CDR2 sequences are SEHNR and FQNEAQ (reference sequence). The CDR3 extends over 14 amino acids. The CDR3, as DNA: TGTGCCAGCAGCTTAGACGGGACAGATTATGGCTACACCTTC. It encodes CASSLDGTDYGYTF.

The chain is built from TRBV20-1 and TRBJ2-1; weak D call: TRBD2 (6 bases). The CDR3 is 14 amino acids. V was cut by 0 bases and J by 13 bases, with 19 bases left in between. The germline V gene has CDR1 DFQATT and CDR2 SNEGSKA (reference sequence). The CDR3 nucleotides are TGCAGTGCTAGAGATTTGACGGACCGGGAGACCCAGTTCTTC. Protein sequence: CSARDLTDRETQFF.